The rows below give T cell receptor beta chains drawn from one sample of a study of blood T cell repertoires in COVID-19. The method was immunoSEQ multiplex PCR; TCRdb's version includes in-frame clones alone and lacks a portion of them. The sample contains a few hundred thousand clones, roughly 87% of which appear only once. Sequencing input: peripheral blood. The origin of the receptors is a woman in her 30s with acute or convalescent COVID-19. The CDR3 runs from the conserved cysteine through the conserved F or W. The D gene is left open where the match is weak. Where a row states a size, it is once, few, many or the class of an expanded clone; other rows omit it.

DNA: TGTGCCAGTAGGTTTGTAGCGGGAGGCTATGAGCAGTTCTTC
CDR3: CASRFVAGGYEQFF
J: TRBJ2-1
size: -
V: TRBV19
D: TRBD2

DNA: TGTGCCAGTAGGGGGGCAGCTGGGTATGGCTACACCTTC
CDR3: CASRGAAGYGYTF
J: TRBJ1-2
size: -
V: TRBV19
D: -

DNA: TGTGCCAGCAGCAAGACTAGCGGGAGGGCCTTACACAATGAGCAGTTCTTC
CDR3: CASSKTSGRALHNEQFF
J: TRBJ2-1
size: -
V: TRBV14
D: TRBD2

DNA: TGTGCCAGCAGCTGGACTAGCGGAACCTACAATGAGCAGTTCTTC
CDR3: CASSWTSGTYNEQFF
J: TRBJ2-1
size: -
V: TRBV7-2
D: TRBD2

DNA: TGTGCCAGCAGTTACTCGAAGGGACATCTCCTCACTGAAGCTTTCTTT
CDR3: CASSYSKGHLLTEAFF
J: TRBJ1-1
size: -
V: TRBV6-5
D: -

DNA: TGTGCCAGCTCGGGGGGCTCAATTATCTATGGCTACACCTTC
CDR3: CASSGGSIIYGYTF
J: TRBJ1-2
size: -
V: TRBV7-9
D: -

DNA: TGTGCCAGCAGTACCGCCCCGGGACTCTACGAGCAGTACTTC
CDR3: CASSTAPGLYEQYF
J: TRBJ2-7
size: -
V: TRBV27
D: -

DNA: TGTGCCAGCAGCCAAGATTCGCAGGGGTACGGAAACACCATATATTTT
CDR3: CASSQDSQGYGNTIYF
J: TRBJ1-3
size: -
V: TRBV4-2
D: -

DNA: TGTGCCAGCAGCCGGGGGTTAGAGACCCAGTACTTC
CDR3: CASSRGLETQYF
J: TRBJ2-5
size: -
V: TRBV6-6
D: -

DNA: TGTGCCAGCAGCCCGGACAGATTTAAAAATCAGCCCCAGCATTTT
CDR3: CASSPDRFKNQPQHF
J: TRBJ1-5
size: -
V: TRBV6-5
D: -

DNA: TGCGCCAGCAGCTTGGACCCCGGGTTTTCATACACAGATACGCAGTATTTT
CDR3: CASSLDPGFSYTDTQYF
J: TRBJ2-3
size: once
V: TRBV5-1
D: -

DNA: TGTGCCAGCAGGGTAGCGGGAGGGGGCGAGCAGTACTTC
CDR3: CASRVAGGGEQYF
J: TRBJ2-7
size: once
V: TRBV7-2
D: TRBD2

DNA: TGTGCCAGCAGCTTGGGAGCGAACTACGAGCAGTACTTC
CDR3: CASSLGANYEQYF
J: TRBJ2-7
size: -
V: TRBV5-5
D: -

DNA: TGTGCCAGCAGCGCCGCACGGGGGGCTCAGAACACTGAAGCTTTCTTT
CDR3: CASSAARGAQNTEAFF
J: TRBJ1-1
size: -
V: TRBV9
D: -

DNA: TGTGCCAGCAGCTTGGTATCTGGAAACACCATATATTTT
CDR3: CASSLVSGNTIYF
J: TRBJ1-3
size: -
V: TRBV5-4
D: -

DNA: TGTGCCAGCAGCTCCCGGGACAGGGGCACCGGGGAGCTGTTTTTT
CDR3: CASSSRDRGTGELFF
J: TRBJ2-2
size: -
V: TRBV11-3
D: TRBD1

DNA: TGTGCCAGCAGTCTCAGGGGATCCGGAAGTGGCAATCAGCCCCAGCATTTT
CDR3: CASSLRGSGSGNQPQHF
J: TRBJ1-5
size: -
V: TRBV6-2/TRBV6-3
D: -

DNA: TGTGCCAGCTCGCCCGGGACAGGGGTTTCCTACGAGCAGTACTTC
CDR3: CASSPGTGVSYEQYF
J: TRBJ2-7
size: -
V: TRBV18
D: TRBD1

DNA: TGTGCCAGCAGCCTCGGCGGCGGGAGGGCCGGGGAGCTGTTTTTT
CDR3: CASSLGGGRAGELFF
J: TRBJ2-2
size: -
V: TRBV7-6
D: TRBD2

DNA: TGTGCCAGCACCCAGGCGATTAAATCACCCCTCCACTTT
CDR3: CASTQAIKSPLHF
J: TRBJ1-6
size: few
V: TRBV12-3/TRBV12-4
D: -

DNA: TGTGCCAGCAGCGAGGGGCAGGGTTCGTACGAGCAGTACTTC
CDR3: CASSEGQGSYEQYF
J: TRBJ2-7
size: -
V: TRBV9
D: -

DNA: TGTGCCAGCAGCCAATGGCCAGGGGTCAGCTACGAGCAGTACTTC
CDR3: CASSQWPGVSYEQYF
J: TRBJ2-7
size: once
V: TRBV27
D: -

DNA: TGTGCCATCAGAATGACAGACACTGAAGCTTTCTTT
CDR3: CAIRMTDTEAFF
J: TRBJ1-1
size: -
V: TRBV10-3
D: -

DNA: TGTGCCAGCAGCCAAGCACGGGACAAAGAGAATGAGCAGTTCTTC
CDR3: CASSQARDKENEQFF
J: TRBJ2-1
size: -
V: TRBV9
D: -

DNA: TGTGCCATCAGTGATCAGGAAGGCCCAGGGAAGTATGGCTACACCTTC
CDR3: CAISDQEGPGKYGYTF
J: TRBJ1-2
size: -
V: TRBV10-3
D: -

DNA: TGTGCCAGCAGTTACTCGATTCTGAGCGGGAGGGCCTACGAGCAGTACTTC
CDR3: CASSYSILSGRAYEQYF
J: TRBJ2-7
size: -
V: TRBV6-2/TRBV6-3
D: TRBD2

DNA: TGTGCCAGCAGCCAAAAAATCGGCGGGGGCGGGGAGCTGTTTTTT
CDR3: CASSQKIGGGGELFF
J: TRBJ2-2
size: -
V: TRBV5-4
D: TRBD2

DNA: TGTGCCAGCAGCTTTTTTATCCGGGGGGCGCACCGGGATACGCAGTATTTT
CDR3: CASSFFIRGAHRDTQYF
J: TRBJ2-3
size: -
V: TRBV7-9
D: -

DNA: TGTGCCAGCAGCTTGGGGGACAGGGACGAAAAACTGTTTTTT
CDR3: CASSLGDRDEKLFF
J: TRBJ1-4
size: -
V: TRBV5-5
D: TRBD1

DNA: TGTGCCATCAGCGGGACTAGCGGCGGAGGGGAGACCCAGTACTTC
CDR3: CAISGTSGGGETQYF
J: TRBJ2-5
size: -
V: TRBV10-3
D: TRBD2

DNA: TGTGCCAGTACCTACGGAAACACCATATATTTT
CDR3: CASTYGNTIYF
J: TRBJ1-3
size: -
V: TRBV12-3/TRBV12-4
D: -

DNA: TGTGCCAGCAGCAAAGCGGGGGGACAGGGACACTATGGCTACACCTTC
CDR3: CASSKAGGQGHYGYTF
J: TRBJ1-2
size: -
V: TRBV21-1
D: -

DNA: TGTGCCAGCAGCCAGAGACTAGCGGCGATACCGGAGCAGTTCTTC
CDR3: CASSQRLAAIPEQFF
J: TRBJ2-1
size: -
V: TRBV7-9
D: TRBD2

DNA: TGTGCCATCAGCCCCCGGGATGAGCAGTTCTTC
CDR3: CAISPRDEQFF
J: TRBJ2-1
size: -
V: TRBV10-3
D: -

DNA: TGCAGCGTTGAGCGCGCCCCGGGGGAGCAGTTCTTC
CDR3: CSVERAPGEQFF
J: TRBJ2-1
size: -
V: TRBV29-1
D: -

DNA: TGTGCCAGCAGTGAAGGAGGTAGCACTGAAGCTTTCTTT
CDR3: CASSEGGSTEAFF
J: TRBJ1-1
size: -
V: TRBV6-4
D: -

DNA: TGTGCCATCAGTGAATTAGTGAATGAGCAGTTCTTC
CDR3: CAISELVNEQFF
J: TRBJ2-1
size: -
V: TRBV10-3
D: -

DNA: TGTGCCAGCAGTTACCTGGGACCGTCAGGGGGCGAGCAGTACTTC
CDR3: CASSYLGPSGGEQYF
J: TRBJ2-7
size: -
V: TRBV6-2/TRBV6-3
D: TRBD1

DNA: TGTGCCAGTAGTATACTTCCTACGTCTCCCTCTGGAAACACCATATATTTT
CDR3: CASSILPTSPSGNTIYF
J: TRBJ1-3
size: -
V: TRBV19
D: -

DNA: TGTGCCTGGAGACCCCGAGGCGACTCATGGGGGCGGAGTAGATACGAGCAGTACTTC
CDR3: CAWRPRGDSWGRSRYEQYF
J: TRBJ2-7
size: once
V: TRBV30
D: -

DNA: TGTGCCACCAGTGATCCCTACAGGGGTTGGGAGACCCAGTACTTC
CDR3: CATSDPYRGWETQYF
J: TRBJ2-5
size: -
V: TRBV24-1
D: TRBD1

DNA: TGTGCCAGCAGCTTACTCGGACTAGCGGGAGGCACCGGGGAGCTGTTTTTT
CDR3: CASSLLGLAGGTGELFF
J: TRBJ2-2
size: -
V: TRBV13
D: TRBD2

DNA: TGCGCCAGCAGCCAAGATAGACAGGGGGCCCAGAACCCTGAAGCTTTCTTT
CDR3: CASSQDRQGAQNPEAFF
J: TRBJ1-1
size: -
V: TRBV4-1
D: TRBD1

DNA: TGTGCCACCAGCAGAGTTGGGGGGGTTGAGGAGACCCAGTACTTC
CDR3: CATSRVGGVEETQYF
J: TRBJ2-5
size: -
V: TRBV15
D: TRBD2

DNA: TGTGCCAGCGGACTTGGTGTGGGGATTAAGGCAGCTCTTAATGAAAAACTGTTTTTT
CDR3: CASGLGVGIKAALNEKLFF
J: TRBJ1-4
size: -
V: TRBV21-1
D: -

DNA: TGCAGCGTTGAAGTATACAAGAACACTGAAGCTTTCTTT
CDR3: CSVEVYKNTEAFF
J: TRBJ1-1
size: -
V: TRBV29-1
D: -

DNA: TGTGCCAGCAGCTTCTCGGGGGGGTTCGAAAAACTGTTTTTT
CDR3: CASSFSGGFEKLFF
J: TRBJ1-4
size: -
V: TRBV7-9
D: -

DNA: TGTGCCAGCAGCTTAGTGTCCGGGATAACTAATGAAAAACTGTTTTTT
CDR3: CASSLVSGITNEKLFF
J: TRBJ1-4
size: -
V: TRBV7-8
D: -